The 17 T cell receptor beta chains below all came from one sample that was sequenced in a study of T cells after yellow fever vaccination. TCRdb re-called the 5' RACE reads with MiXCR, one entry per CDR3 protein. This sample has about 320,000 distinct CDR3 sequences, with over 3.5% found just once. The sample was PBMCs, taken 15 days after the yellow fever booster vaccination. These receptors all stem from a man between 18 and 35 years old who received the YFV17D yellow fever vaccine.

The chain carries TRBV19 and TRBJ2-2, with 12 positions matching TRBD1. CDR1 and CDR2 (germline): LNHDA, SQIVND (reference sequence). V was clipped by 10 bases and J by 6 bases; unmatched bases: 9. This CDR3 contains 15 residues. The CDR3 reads CATKPGQGAPGELFF. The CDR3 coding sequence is TGTGCCACCAAGCCGGGACAGGGGGCTCCCGGGGAGCTGTTTTTT. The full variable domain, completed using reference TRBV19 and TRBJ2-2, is DGGITQSPKYLFRKEGQNVTLSCEQNLNHDAMYWYRQDPGQGLRLIYYSQIVNDFQKGDIAEGYSVSREKKESFPLTVTSAQKNPTAFYLCATKPGQGAPGELFFGEGSRLTVL.

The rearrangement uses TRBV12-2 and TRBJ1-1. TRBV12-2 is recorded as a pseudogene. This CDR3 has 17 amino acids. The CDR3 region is CASRLVIRFGQPTEAFF. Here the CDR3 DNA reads TGTGCAAGTCGCTTAGTTATTCGTTTCGGTCAGCCCACTGAAGCTTTCTTT.

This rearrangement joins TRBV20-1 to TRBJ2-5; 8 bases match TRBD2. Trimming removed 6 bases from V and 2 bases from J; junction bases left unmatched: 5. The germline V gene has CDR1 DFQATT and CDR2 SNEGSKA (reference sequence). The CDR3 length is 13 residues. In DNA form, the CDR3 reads TGCAGTGCCTCCGGGACTAGACAAGAGACCCAGTACTTC. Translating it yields CSASGTRQETQYF.

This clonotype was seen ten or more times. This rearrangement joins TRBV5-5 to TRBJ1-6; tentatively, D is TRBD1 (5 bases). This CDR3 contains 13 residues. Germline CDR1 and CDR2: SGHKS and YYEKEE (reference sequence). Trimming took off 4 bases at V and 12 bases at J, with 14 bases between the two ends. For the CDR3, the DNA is TGTGCCAGCAGCCCTCGGGGCGTAGGACCCCTCCACTTT. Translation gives CASSPRGVGPLHF.

CDR3 bases: TGTGCCAGCAGTCCCGGCGCCGGGGGTAGTGGGTACGTC. This codes for CASSPGAGGSGYV. This chain uses TRBV28 with TRBJ2-7; possible D gene TRBD2, 6 bases. The CDR3 extends over 13 amino acids. The germline CDR1 and CDR2 sequences are MDHEN and SYDVKM. Trimming shortened V by 5 bases and J by 12 bases, and 20 bases separated the two germline ends.

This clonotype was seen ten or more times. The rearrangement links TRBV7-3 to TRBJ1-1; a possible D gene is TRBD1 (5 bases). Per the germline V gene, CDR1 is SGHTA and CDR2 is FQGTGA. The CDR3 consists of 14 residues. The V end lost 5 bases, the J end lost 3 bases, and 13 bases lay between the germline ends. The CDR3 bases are TGTGCCAGCAGCCCCGGTGGGGGATACACTGAAGCTTTCTTT. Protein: CASSPGGGYTEAFF.

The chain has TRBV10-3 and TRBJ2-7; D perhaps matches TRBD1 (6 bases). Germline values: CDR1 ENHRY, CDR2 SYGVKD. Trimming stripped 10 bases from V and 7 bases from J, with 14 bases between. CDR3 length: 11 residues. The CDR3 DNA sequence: TGTGCCACCCTGGGGGCTAATGAGCAGTACTTC. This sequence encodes CATLGANEQYF.

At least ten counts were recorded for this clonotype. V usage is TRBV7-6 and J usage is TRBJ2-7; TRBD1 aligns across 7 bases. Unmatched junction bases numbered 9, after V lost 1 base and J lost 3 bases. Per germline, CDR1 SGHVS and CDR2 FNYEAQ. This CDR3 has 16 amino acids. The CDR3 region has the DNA TGTGCCAGCAGCTTAGGTTATGCCGGGACAGTCTACGAGCAGTACTTC. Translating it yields CASSLGYAGTVYEQYF.

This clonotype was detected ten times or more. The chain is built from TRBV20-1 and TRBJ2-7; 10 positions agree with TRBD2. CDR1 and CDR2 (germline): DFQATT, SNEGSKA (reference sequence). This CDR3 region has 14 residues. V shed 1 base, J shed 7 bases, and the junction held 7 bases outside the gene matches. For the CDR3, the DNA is TGCAGTGCTAGAGGGCTAGCGGGGGCGAGGGAGCAGTACTTC. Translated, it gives CSARGLAGAREQYF.

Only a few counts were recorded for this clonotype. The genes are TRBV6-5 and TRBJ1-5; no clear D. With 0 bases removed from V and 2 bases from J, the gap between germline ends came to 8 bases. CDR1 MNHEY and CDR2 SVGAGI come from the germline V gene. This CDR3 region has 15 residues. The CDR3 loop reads CASSYSSTGNQPQHF. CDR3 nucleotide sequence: TGTGCCAGCAGTTACTCCAGTACGGGCAATCAGCCCCAGCATTTT.

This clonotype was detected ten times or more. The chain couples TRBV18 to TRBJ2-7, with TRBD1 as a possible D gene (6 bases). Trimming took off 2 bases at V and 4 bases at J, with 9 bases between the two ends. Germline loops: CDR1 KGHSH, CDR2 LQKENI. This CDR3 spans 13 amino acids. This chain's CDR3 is CASSPVRGYEQYF. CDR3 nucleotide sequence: TGTGCCAGCTCACCAGTCAGGGGTTACGAGCAGTACTTC. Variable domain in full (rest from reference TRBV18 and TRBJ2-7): NAGVMQNPRHLVRRRGQEARLRCSPMKGHSHVYWYRQLPEEGLKFMVYLQKENIIDESGMPKERFSAEFPKEGPSILRIQQVVRGDSAAYFCASSPVRGYEQYFGPGTRLTVT.

The CDR3 here is CASSSGRDRGEKLFF. CDR3 nucleotides: TGTGCCAGCAGCTCCGGCCGGGACAGAGGGGAAAAACTGTTTTTT. This chain links TRBV13 with TRBJ1-4, with 7 bases aligning to TRBD1. J gave up 8 bases and V 4 bases, and 10 bases lay outside the gene matches. Germline V lookup: CDR1 PRHDT, CDR2 FYEKMQ (reference sequence). The CDR3 spans 15 residues.

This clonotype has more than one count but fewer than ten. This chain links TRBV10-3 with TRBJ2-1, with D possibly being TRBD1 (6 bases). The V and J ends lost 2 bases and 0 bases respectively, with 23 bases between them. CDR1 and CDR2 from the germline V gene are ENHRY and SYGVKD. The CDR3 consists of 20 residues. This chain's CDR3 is CAISEGGTRTLKSSYNEQFF. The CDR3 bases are TGTGCCATCAGTGAGGGTGGGACACGGACACTTAAAAGCTCCTACAATGAGCAGTTCTTC.

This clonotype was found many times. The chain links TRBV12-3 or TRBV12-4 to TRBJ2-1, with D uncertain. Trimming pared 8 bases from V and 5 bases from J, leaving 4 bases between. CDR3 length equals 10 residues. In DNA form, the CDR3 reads TGTGCCAGCGGTGACAATGAGCAGTTCTTC. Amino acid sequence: CASGDNEQFF.

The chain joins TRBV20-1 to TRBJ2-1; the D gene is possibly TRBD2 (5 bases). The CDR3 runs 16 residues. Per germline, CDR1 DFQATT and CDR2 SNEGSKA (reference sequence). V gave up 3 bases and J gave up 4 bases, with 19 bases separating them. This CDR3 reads CSARPLAGTGYNEQFF. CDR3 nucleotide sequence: TGCAGTGCTAGGCCCCTGGCAGGCACGGGGTACAATGAGCAGTTCTTC.

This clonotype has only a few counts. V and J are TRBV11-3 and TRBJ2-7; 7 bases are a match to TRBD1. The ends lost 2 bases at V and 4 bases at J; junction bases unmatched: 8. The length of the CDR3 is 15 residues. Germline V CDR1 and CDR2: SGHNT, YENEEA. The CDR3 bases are TGTGCCAGCAGCTTACAGGGGGACCCTATTTACGAGCAGTACTTC. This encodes CASSLQGDPIYEQYF.

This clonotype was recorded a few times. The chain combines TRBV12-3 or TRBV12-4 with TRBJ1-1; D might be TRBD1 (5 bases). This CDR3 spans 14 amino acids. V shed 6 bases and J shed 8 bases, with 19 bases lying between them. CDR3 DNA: TGTGCCAGCAGATCGGGCCTGACAGATTCCGAAGCTTTCTTT. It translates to CASRSGLTDSEAFF.